These 7 T cell receptor beta chains came from one sample sequenced in a study of somatic mutations in cytotoxic T cells in rheumatoid arthritis. Using immunoSEQ multiplex PCR, the repertoire was profiled, and TCRdb retains in-frame clones only, with some absent. This sample has about 10,000 clones, with around nine tenths found just once. Sequencing was carried out using CD4+ T cells sorted from blood. The origin of the receptors is a woman between 18 and 29 years old with rheumatoid arthritis.

The rearrangement joins TRBV30 to TRBJ1-5; D ambiguous. Trimming shortened V by 2 bases and J by 9 bases, and 14 bases separated the two germline ends. The CDR3 spans 13 residues. Germline CDR1 and CDR2: GTSNPN and SVGIG (reference sequence). Here the CDR3 DNA reads TGTGCCTGGAGTCCGAAAAGTACCGGGCCCCAGCATTTT. It specifies CAWSPKSTGPQHF.

This clone came up once. The chain joins TRBV18 to TRBJ2-7; 9 bases line up with TRBD1. The CDR3 length is 14 residues. Germline lookup yields CDR1 KGHSH and CDR2 LQKENI. V was pared by 3 bases and J by 2 bases, with 2 bases of the junction left unmatched. The CDR3 loop is CASSPGTGPYEQYF. Here the CDR3 DNA reads TGTGCCAGCTCACCTGGGACAGGGCCCTACGAGCAGTACTTC.

The chain couples TRBV7-6 to TRBJ2-5, with D maybe TRBD2 (5 bases). The ends were cut back, 4 bases at V and 4 bases at J, with 13 bases in the middle. The CDR3 loop spans 14 amino acids. Germline CDR1 reads SGHVS; CDR2 reads FNYEAQ. The CDR3 DNA sequence: TGTGCCAGCAGCTCCCCCGTCGGGGTAGAGACCCAGTACTTC. Translation gives CASSSPVGVETQYF.

The chain combines TRBV30 with TRBJ2-5; 8 bases fit TRBD1. The CDR3 has 12 amino acids. Germline CDR1 and CDR2: GTSNPN and SVGIG (reference sequence). V lost 5 bases, J lost 5 bases, and 4 bases stayed unmatched. CDR3 DNA: TGTGCCTGGGGACAGGGATCGGAGACCCAGTACTTC. It codes for CAWGQGSETQYF.

This chain joins TRBV20-1 and TRBJ1-1; D gene ambiguous. The germline CDR1 and CDR2 sequences are DFQATT and SNEGSKA (reference sequence). CDR3 length: 11 amino acids. V lost 6 bases and J lost 6, with 11 bases in between. DNA for the CDR3: TGCAGTGCAATCATAAGCCCTGAAGCTTTCTTT. This codes for CSAIISPEAFF.

The rearrangement links TRBV6-1 to TRBJ2-3; weak D call: TRBD1 (6 bases). V was trimmed by 11 bases and J by 5 bases, leaving 23 bases between them. CDR1 and CDR2 (germline): MNHNS, SASEGT. The CDR3 length is 15 residues. The CDR3 DNA follows: TGTGCCCTTTTTAAAACGACAGGAATAGGAGATACGCAGTATTTT. Its protein is CALFKTTGIGDTQYF.

The chain recombines TRBV7-7 with TRBJ2-1, with D perhaps matching TRBD2 (5 bases). V was trimmed by 3 bases and J by 7 bases, leaving 16 bases between them. This CDR3 spans 15 amino acids. Per germline, CDR1 SSHAT and CDR2 FNYEAQ (reference sequence). For the CDR3, the DNA is TGTGCCAGCAGCTTGAGCGGACTCGTCGGGAATGAGCAGTTCTTC. As protein: CASSLSGLVGNEQFF.